This T cell receptor (beta chain) is drawn from a study of cytomegalovirus exposure and HLA in healthy donors listed by TCRdb under 2017. About the full investigation: In an earlier analysis of roughly 500 of the donors, 250 to 350 Gb of sequence data and 120 million or so unique TCR beta sequences from some 170 million T cells were reported. An early release covering 550 to 650 HLA-typed donors comprised approximately 290 gigabases of sequencing data and 65 million to 100 million unique TCR sequences. Of the 350 to 450 genotyped donors, approximately 83% fell in the genetic ancestry cluster associated with self-reported Caucasian donors. The study aimed to test whether cataloging public T cell receptors could reveal signatures of past pathogen exposure. Using immunosequencing, the study profiled T cell repertoires from approximately 700 subjects and related those repertoires to cytomegalovirus serostatus. In addition to the first cohort of 650 to 750 subjects, a separate validation cohort of approximately 130 different subjects was used. To predict cytomegalovirus infection status, the study brought together high-throughput TCR immunosequencing, statistical association of individual TCRs with disease status, and machine learning. To study patterns of TCR occurrence, a later analysis re-analyzed previously published TCR beta repertoires from 666 donors and added high-resolution HLA genotyping. Rather than using new phenotypic data, the later analysis identified candidate immune exposures from TCR beta sequences and from how often those sequences occurred across donors. In an earlier analysis of 587 of the donors, high-throughput TCR beta sequencing was used to judge whether each TCR beta V gene segment behaved as functional or pseudogenic. Alongside the repertoire data, information on donor age, sex, ethnicity and CMV serostatus was compiled. A later genetic analysis used genome-wide SNP genotypes for about 60% of the roughly 670 donors, treating that subset as a discovery cohort. All discovery cohort repertoires had been generated on a single sequencing platform. Class I and class II HLA loci were covered by the typing at four-digit resolution. The number of donors typed differed by locus, with roughly 629-640 for A, B, C, DRB1 and DQB1, 522 for DQA1, 600 to 610 for DPA1, and around 430 for DPB1. Because of strong linkage in the cohort, five DR-DQ haplotypes were treated as single units for association and clustering. Across about 370 genotyped donors of the cohort, an average of about 240,000 unique TCR beta nucleotide sequences per donor were sequenced, and around 20% of those sequences were non-productive.

The cohort consisted of 650 to 850 healthy bone marrow donors. Cohort members were all nominally healthy when sampled, although unrecorded immune exposures were likely present. The donor tested CMV seronegative, placing the donor among the roughly 400 seronegative members of the cohort. A peripheral blood sample was provided by each donor, and peripheral blood mononuclear cells were used for TCR beta sequencing. The Qiagen DNeasy Blood Extraction Kit was used to extract genomic DNA from the blood cell samples. On this clone itself: Its antigen remains unidentified. The input lacks base qualities; no much larger clone sits a single base away.

The method behind the library was the immunoSEQ multiplex PCR assay. For the multiplex PCR, a mixture combining 60 forward primers for TCR Vbeta segments and 13 reverse primers for TCR Jbeta segments was used. Amplification of the CDR3 region of rearranged TCR beta genes was performed with a multiplex PCR assay on genomic DNA. On the Illumina HiSeq System, the amplified TCR beta libraries were sequenced as 87-base-pair reads. As for the original processing: A later analysis counted tens of millions of unique TCR beta chains across the 666 repertoires, and roughly 9.9 million of these chains were shared by at least two donors. Raw reads were error-corrected and collapsed into unique sequences with a nearest-neighbor algorithm that merged closely related sequences to remove PCR and sequencing errors. Alignment of CDR3 sequences to IMGT reference sequences was used to assign V, D and J gene segments. For a sequence to be retained, a match of at least six nucleotides was required to both a V gene segment and a J gene segment. Rearrangements were classified as productive when the CDR3 lacked stop codons and remained in frame with V and J, and all other rearrangements were classified as non-productive. CDR3 was defined according to IMGT convention as the region running from the second conserved V-encoded cysteine to the conserved J-encoded phenylalanine. Sequences without an unambiguous match to a single V gene segment were excluded from the earlier analysis of 587 of the donors. An earlier analysis of 587 of the donors called V segments functional above 56.7% productive rearrangements and segregating when the between-donor standard deviation exceeded 5%. A statistical classification framework was developed to diagnose cytomegalovirus status using the catalog of TCR beta chain sequences. In a later analysis, TCR nucleotide sequences were compared against IMGT/GENE-DB human TR gene sequences so that V and J genes could be assigned. A later analysis assigned CDR3 sequences and most-parsimonious VDJ recombination scenarios with the TCRdist pipeline. In a later analysis, each TCR beta chain was defined by its CDR3 amino acid sequence together with its V-gene family, and reads without a unique V-gene family were excluded. A later analysis removed roughly 590 highly shared, low-generation-probability nucleotide sequences to deal with suspected cross-contamination and a sequencing artifact. For each public chain, a later analysis derived a clonal expansion index from normalized ranks of inferred template counts within each repertoire. In a later analysis, generation probabilities were computed with a VDJ recombination model fitted to out-of-frame rearrangements, and the resulting probabilities were checked against IGoR. In a later analysis, TCR-TCR, TCR-HLA and TCR-CMV co-occurrence was scored with hypergeometric tests, and a repertoire-size bias correction was applied to TCR pairs. To estimate false discovery rates, a later analysis permuted the HLA or CMV assignments 20 times. In a later analysis, co-occurring TCRs were grouped using DBSCAN, with TCRdist sequence similarity added in when clustering inside HLA-allele-positive subsets. For co-occurrence clustering, repertoires with fewer than 30,000 or more than 120,000 public chains were excluded, along with a handful of repertoires with anomalous nucleotide sharing. In TCRdb, the immuneACCESS table is reduced to in-frame sequences with V and J assigned. These tables do not hold every clone; where another copy was compared, an unresolved V gene accounts for under half, and the others remain unexplained. V, J and clone size are those of that table, while D and trimming were read from the DNA. The sample records 55,000 to 70,000 clones, 75% to 85% of which are singletons. In total, the top ten clones hold approximately 3.5% of the sample.

General study outcomes and caveats: Most TCR sequences were observed very rarely across donors, whereas some public TCRs were present in many individuals. Three of the identified cytomegalovirus-associated TCR beta chains were confirmed in vitro to be specific for cytomegalovirus antigens. Linkage disequilibrium might explain the correlated functional status among segregating V segments, but an unknown experimental factor could not be ruled out. Assigning TCR associations to individual alleles was difficult when HLA alleles, especially DR and DQ, strongly co-occurred. The authors suggested that the approach could potentially be extended to other disease states and immunological phenotypes. Several of the top co-occurrence clusters appeared to be linked to parvovirus B19, influenza, CMV and Epstein-Barr virus, according to a later analysis. The only immune exposure information available for the cohort was CMV serostatus. The 87-base-pair reads could not distinguish some IMGT-functional V segments, including TRBV6-2 and TRBV6-3, so those segments were excluded. A later genetic analysis associated a missense DCLRE1C variant with V-gene and J-gene trimming of TCR beta chains, and an independent cohort replicated the association. A later genetic analysis reported fewer N-insertions in productive TCRs among donors in an Asian-associated ancestry cluster than the roughly 670-donor mean. This cohort had only TCR beta chains sequenced, and the lack of alpha or paired-chain data limited which features could be detected. In a later analysis, HLA-associated TCR beta chains were found to be more clonally expanded and to have lower generation probabilities than equally common non-associated chains. Because HLA typing was unavailable for some donors at each locus, only the typed subset was used in association tests. In the study, 164 TCR beta chains were listed as associated with cytomegalovirus. Because counts were too low, roughly 16 rarely observed V segments, including chromosome 9 orphons, were left out of the earlier analysis of approximately 500 of the donors. A later analysis associated approximately 17,000 TCR beta sequences with specific HLA alleles at a false discovery rate of 0.05. Cytomegalovirus status was reported to be diagnosed by the classifier with high specificity and sensitivity in both the original and validation cohorts. The sequencing pipeline was judged likely to have produced a cluster of highly shared sequence variants as a technical artifact. In an earlier analysis of some 500 of the donors, most TCR beta V segments were observed in productive rearrangements about 90% or about 30% of the time, broadly matching IMGT annotations. In a later analysis, most CMV-associated TCR beta chains were found to appear HLA-restricted, with HLA associations seemingly driven largely by CMV exposure. In a later analysis, TCR association rates were found to vary across HLA loci, with the most associated TCRs seen for DRB1 alleles and the fewest for HLA-C alleles. A further reported finding was that TCR beta sequences accurately predicted the HLA-A and HLA-B alleles for most subjects in the first cohort. Roughly uniform sequencing depth across donors was assumed in presence/absence analyses, although this assumption may not hold.

The CDR3 holds 14 amino acids from the cysteine to the phenylalanine. Only the CDR3 region is kept as DNA, spanning 42 bases read in frame from base 1. Ends trimmed: V by 6 bases, J by 4 bases; bases unmatched to a gene: 9. CDR1 and CDR2 are drawn from the germline V gene: MNHNS, SASEGT. The sequenced sample was PBMCs. This TCR derives from a middle-aged woman in good health and CMV-seronegative. Recombination linked TRBV6-1 to TRBJ2-7, with 7 bases in between that match TRBD1. The CDR3 protein: CASSEPGQRYEQYF. The bases are TGTGCCAGCAGCGAACCGGGACAGAGATACGAGCAGTACTTC.